The entry below describes one T cell receptor (beta chain). Its target is unknown. Researchers ran the PCR with 60 Vbeta and 13 Jbeta primers. TCRdb keeps only in-frame clones here, not all; method: immunoSEQ multiplex PCR. The sample includes about 140,000 clones, more than 60% of them seen just once. The record originates from a study of cytomegalovirus exposure and HLA in healthy donors. The CDR3 totals 14 residues. V was shortened by 2 bases and J by 4 bases, with 11 bases between the two germline ends. Germline V lookup: CDR1 MGHDK, CDR2 SYGVNS. Whole-study findings and limits: Most sequenced TCRs were rare (though some public TCRs occurred in many donors). Analyses of presence/absence relied on an assumption of roughly uniform sequencing depth across donors. The number of N-insertions in an Asian-associated ancestry cluster was reportedly below the approximately 680-donor mean in a later analysis. Because they were indistinguishable, some V segments, including TRBV6-2 and TRBV6-3, were excluded.

The receptor was derived from a male donor in good health and CMV-seronegative. V usage is TRBV25-1 and J usage is TRBJ1-2, with D hard to call. The sequencing sample was made of PBMCs. This CDR3 is CASSEDSRSYGYTF. The DNA of the CDR3 is TGTGCCAGCAGTGAAGACTCCAGAAGCTATGGCTACACCTTC.